The T cell receptor (beta chain) under discussion was sequenced for a study of T-cell memory formation after mild COVID-19. V was pared by 1 base and J by 2 bases, with 3 bases of the junction left unmatched. Per the germline V gene, CDR1 is DFQATT and CDR2 is SNEGSKA (reference sequence). This CDR3 is built from 15 residues. In this sample, this clonotype turned up a few times. TCRdb processed the 5' RACE reads anew with MiXCR; each CDR3 protein has one entry. The data show about 350,000 distinct CDR3 sequences, with roughly an eighth seen just once and 22% held by the top ten. The source material was PBMCs or a T cell subset sorted from them (not recorded which). This sequence was found in a young man who had mild COVID-19 (a few samples of this study predate the infection). Cell type and time point are not known. The chain employs TRBV20-1 and TRBJ2-1; TRBD2 agrees at 9 bases. CDR3 amino acids: CSARGREGAYNEQFF. The DNA for the CDR3 is TGCAGTGCTAGAGGGCGGGAGGGGGCCTACAATGAGCAGTTCTTC.